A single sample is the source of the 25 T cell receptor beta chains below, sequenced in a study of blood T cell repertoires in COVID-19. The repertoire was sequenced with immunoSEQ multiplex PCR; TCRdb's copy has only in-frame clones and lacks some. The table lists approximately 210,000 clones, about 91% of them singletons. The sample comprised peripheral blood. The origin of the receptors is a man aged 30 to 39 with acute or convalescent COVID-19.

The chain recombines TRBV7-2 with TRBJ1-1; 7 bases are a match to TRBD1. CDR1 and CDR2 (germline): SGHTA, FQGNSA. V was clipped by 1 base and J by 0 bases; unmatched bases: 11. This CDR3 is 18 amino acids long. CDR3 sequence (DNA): TGTGCCAGCAGCTTAGGAAGGGACAGAAAGCCAATGAACACTGAAGCTTTCTTT. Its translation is CASSLGRDRKPMNTEAFF.

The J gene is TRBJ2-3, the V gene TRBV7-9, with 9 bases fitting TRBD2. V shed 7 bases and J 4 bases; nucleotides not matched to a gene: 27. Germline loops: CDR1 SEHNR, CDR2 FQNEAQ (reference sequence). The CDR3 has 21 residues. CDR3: CASTPGRDSGGFRTPPDTQYF. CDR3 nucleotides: TGTGCCAGCACCCCCGGCCGGGATAGCGGGGGATTCCGCACCCCACCAGATACGCAGTATTTT.

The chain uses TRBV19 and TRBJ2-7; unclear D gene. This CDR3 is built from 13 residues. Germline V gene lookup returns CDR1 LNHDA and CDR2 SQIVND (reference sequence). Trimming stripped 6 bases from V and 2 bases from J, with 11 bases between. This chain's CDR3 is CASRPAQAYEQYF. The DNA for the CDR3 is TGTGCCAGTAGGCCCGCGCAGGCCTACGAGCAGTACTTC.

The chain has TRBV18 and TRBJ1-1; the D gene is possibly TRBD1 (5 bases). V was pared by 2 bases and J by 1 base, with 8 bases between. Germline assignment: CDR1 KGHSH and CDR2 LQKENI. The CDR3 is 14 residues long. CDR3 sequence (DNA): TGTGCCAGCTCACCAAACAGGAAGAACACTGAAGCTTTCTTT. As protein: CASSPNRKNTEAFF.

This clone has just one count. The CDR3 loop is CASSQAYRAYEQYF. The DNA of the CDR3 is TGCGCCAGCAGCCAAGCTTACAGGGCCTACGAGCAGTACTTC. The chain employs TRBV4-1 and TRBJ2-7, with D tentatively TRBD1 (6 bases). The germline gives CDR1 MGHRA, CDR2 YSYEKL. CDR3 size: 14 residues. Trimming pared 1 base from V and 2 bases from J, leaving 9 bases between.

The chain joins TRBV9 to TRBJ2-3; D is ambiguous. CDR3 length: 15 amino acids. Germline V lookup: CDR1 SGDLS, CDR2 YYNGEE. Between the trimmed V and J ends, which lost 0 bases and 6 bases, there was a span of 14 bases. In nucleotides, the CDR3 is TGTGCCAGCAGCGTAGACATGGGCGTAAGGGATACGCAGTATTTT. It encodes CASSVDMGVRDTQYF.

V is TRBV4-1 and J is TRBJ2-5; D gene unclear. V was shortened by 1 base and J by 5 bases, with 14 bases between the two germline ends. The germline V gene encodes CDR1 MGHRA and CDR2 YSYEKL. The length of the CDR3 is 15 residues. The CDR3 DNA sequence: TGCGCCAGCAGCCAAGTGGAGACCGAATGGGAGACCCAGTACTTC. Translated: CASSQVETEWETQYF.

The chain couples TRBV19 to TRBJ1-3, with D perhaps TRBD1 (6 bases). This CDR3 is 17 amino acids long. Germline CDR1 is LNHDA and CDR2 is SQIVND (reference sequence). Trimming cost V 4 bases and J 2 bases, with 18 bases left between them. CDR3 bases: TGTGCCAGTAGTAGACTTCAACAGGGAACTGCTGGAAACACCATATATTTT. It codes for CASSRLQQGTAGNTIYF.

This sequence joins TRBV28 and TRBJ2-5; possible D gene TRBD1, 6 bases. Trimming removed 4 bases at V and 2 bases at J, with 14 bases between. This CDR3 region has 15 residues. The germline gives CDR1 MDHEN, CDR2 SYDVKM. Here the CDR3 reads CASSSGQFLQETQYF. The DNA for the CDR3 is TGTGCCAGCAGTTCAGGACAGTTTCTTCAAGAGACCCAGTACTTC.

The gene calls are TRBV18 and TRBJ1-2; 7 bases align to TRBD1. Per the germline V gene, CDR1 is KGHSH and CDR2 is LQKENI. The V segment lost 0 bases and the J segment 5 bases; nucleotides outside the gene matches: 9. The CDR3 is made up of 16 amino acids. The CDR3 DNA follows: TGTGCCAGCTCACCACCGACGGGACAGAGAAAATATGGCTACACCTTC. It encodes CASSPPTGQRKYGYTF.

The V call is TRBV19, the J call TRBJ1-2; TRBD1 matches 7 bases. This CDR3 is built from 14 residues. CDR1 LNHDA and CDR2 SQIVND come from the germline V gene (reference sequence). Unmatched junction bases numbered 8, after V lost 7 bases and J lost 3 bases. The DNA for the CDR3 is TGTGCCAGTAATCTACTTGGGACAGACTATGGCTACACCTTC. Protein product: CASNLLGTDYGYTF.

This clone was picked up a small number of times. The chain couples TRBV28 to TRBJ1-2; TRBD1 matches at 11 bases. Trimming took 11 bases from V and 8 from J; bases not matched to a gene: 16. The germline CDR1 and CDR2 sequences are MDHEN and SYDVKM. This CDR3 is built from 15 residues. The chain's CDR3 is CAASRPGQGEGGYTF. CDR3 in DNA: TGTGCCGCCAGTCGGCCGGGACAGGGGGAAGGCGGCTACACCTTC.

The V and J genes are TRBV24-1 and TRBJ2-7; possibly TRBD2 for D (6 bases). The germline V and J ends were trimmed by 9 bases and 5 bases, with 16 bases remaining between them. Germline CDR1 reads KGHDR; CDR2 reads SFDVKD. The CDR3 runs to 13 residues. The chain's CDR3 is CATAFDRGNEQYF. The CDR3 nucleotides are TGTGCCACCGCGTTCGATCGGGGGAACGAGCAGTACTTC.

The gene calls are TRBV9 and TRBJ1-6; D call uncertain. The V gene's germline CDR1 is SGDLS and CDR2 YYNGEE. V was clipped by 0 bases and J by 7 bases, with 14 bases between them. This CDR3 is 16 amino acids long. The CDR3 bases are TGTGCCAGCAGCGTAGAACCAGGCCGGCCAAATTCACCCCTCCACTTT. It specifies CASSVEPGRPNSPLHF.

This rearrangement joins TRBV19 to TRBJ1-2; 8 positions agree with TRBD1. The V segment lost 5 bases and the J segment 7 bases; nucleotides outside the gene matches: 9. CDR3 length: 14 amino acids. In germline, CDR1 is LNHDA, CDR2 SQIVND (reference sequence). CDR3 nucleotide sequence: TGTGCCAGTAGTGCCCGTGGGACAGGAAGTGGCTACACCTTC. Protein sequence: CASSARGTGSGYTF.

The CDR3 sequence: CASSGLTYNSPLHF. In nucleotides, the CDR3 is TGTGCCAGTAGTGGGCTCACCTATAATTCACCCCTCCACTTT. The chain is built from TRBV19 and TRBJ1-6, with D uncertain. Germline V gene lookup returns CDR1 LNHDA and CDR2 SQIVND (reference sequence). V was cut by 5 bases and J by 2 bases, with 7 bases left in between. CDR3 length: 14 amino acids.

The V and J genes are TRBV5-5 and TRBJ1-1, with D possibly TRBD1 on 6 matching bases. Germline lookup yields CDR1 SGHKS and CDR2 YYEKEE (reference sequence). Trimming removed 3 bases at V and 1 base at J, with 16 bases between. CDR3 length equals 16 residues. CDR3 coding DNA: TGTGCCAGCAGCTCATCACCGGGACAAAGGAACACTGAAGCTTTCTTT. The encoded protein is CASSSSPGQRNTEAFF.

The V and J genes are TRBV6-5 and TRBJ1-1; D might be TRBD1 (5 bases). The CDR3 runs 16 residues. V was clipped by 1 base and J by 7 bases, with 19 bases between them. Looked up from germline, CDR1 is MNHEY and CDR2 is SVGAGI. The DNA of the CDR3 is TGTGCCAGCAGTTACTTGGTGATAGCAAGGGGTGGTGAAGCTTTCTTT. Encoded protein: CASSYLVIARGGEAFF.

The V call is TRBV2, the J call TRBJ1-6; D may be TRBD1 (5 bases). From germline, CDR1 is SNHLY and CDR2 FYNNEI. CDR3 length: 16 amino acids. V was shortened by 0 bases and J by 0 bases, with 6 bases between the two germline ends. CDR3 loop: CASSEADSSYNSPLHF. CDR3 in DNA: TGTGCCAGCAGTGAAGCCGACAGCTCCTATAATTCACCCCTCCACTTT. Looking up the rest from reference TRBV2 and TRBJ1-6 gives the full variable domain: EPEVTQTPSHQVTQMGQEVILRCVPISNHLYFYWYRQILGQKVEFLVSFYNNEISEKSEIFDDQFSVERPDGSNFTLKIRSTKLEDSAMYFCASSEADSSYNSPLHFGNGTRLTVT.

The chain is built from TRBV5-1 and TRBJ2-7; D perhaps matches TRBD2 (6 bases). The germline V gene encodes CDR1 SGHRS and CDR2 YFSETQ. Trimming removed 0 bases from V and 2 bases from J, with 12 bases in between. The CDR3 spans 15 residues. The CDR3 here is CASSLDWGGTYEQYF. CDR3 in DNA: TGCGCCAGCAGCTTGGATTGGGGAGGCACCTACGAGCAGTACTTC. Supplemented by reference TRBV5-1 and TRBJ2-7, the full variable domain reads KAGVTQTPRYLIKTRGQQVTLSCSPISGHRSVSWYQQTPGQGLQFLFEYFSETQRNKGNFPGRFSGRQFSNSRSEMNVSTLELGDSALYLCASSLDWGGTYEQYFGPGTRLTVT.

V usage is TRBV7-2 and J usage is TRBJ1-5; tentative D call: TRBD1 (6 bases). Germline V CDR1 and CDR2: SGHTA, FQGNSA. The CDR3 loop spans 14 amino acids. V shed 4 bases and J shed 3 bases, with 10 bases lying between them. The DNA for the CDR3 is TGTGCCAGCAGCTCACAGGGAAACAATCAGCCCCAGCATTTT. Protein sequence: CASSSQGNNQPQHF.

In nucleotides, the CDR3 is TGCGCCAGCAGCCAGGATACAGTGAGCTCCTATAATTCACCCCTCCACTTT. This translates into CASSQDTVSSYNSPLHF. The chain couples TRBV4-1 to TRBJ1-6; D gene ambiguous. The V gene lost 3 bases and the J gene lost 0 bases, with 12 bases spanning the gap. The CDR3 consists of 17 residues. CDR1 MGHRA and CDR2 YSYEKL come from the germline V gene.

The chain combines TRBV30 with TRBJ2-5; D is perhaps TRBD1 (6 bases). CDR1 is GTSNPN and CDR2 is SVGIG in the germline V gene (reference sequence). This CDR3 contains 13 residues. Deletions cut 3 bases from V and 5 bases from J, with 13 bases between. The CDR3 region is CAWRVGHWETQYF. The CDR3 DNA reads TGTGCCTGGAGGGTGGGACATTGGGAGACCCAGTACTTC.

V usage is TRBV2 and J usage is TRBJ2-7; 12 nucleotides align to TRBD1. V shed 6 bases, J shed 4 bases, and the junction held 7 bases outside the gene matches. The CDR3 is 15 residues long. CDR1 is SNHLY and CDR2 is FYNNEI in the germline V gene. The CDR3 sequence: CASSVPGQGAYEQYF. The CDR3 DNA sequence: TGTGCCAGCAGCGTTCCGGGACAGGGGGCTTACGAGCAGTACTTC.

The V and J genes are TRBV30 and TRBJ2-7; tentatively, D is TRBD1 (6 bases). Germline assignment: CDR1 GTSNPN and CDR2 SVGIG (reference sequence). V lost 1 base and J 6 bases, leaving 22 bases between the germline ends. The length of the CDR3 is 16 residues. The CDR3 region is CAWSGSQTGLGVEQYF. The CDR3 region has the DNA TGTGCCTGGAGTGGATCCCAGACAGGATTGGGGGTCGAGCAGTACTTC.